A selection of T cell receptor beta chains follows, all from one sample in a study of blood T cell repertoires in COVID-19. The protocol was immunoSEQ multiplex PCR, while the TCRdb copy is restricted to in-frame clones and leaves out a portion. The sample lists over 300,000 clones, roughly 86% occurring once. Sequencing was done on a sample of peripheral blood. Every receptor here comes from a woman aged 45-60 years with acute or convalescent COVID-19. Both conserved end residues are part of each CDR3. A D gene is named only where the DNA matches it firmly. Not every row has a clone size; where given, it reads once, few, many or a size class.

d_call	j_call	clone_size	v_call	cdr3_nt	cdr3_aa
NA	TRBJ2-1	NA	TRBV5-1	TGCGCCAGCAGCTTGAAGGGCTTTGGAGGATGGGGAAATGAGCAGTTCTTC	CASSLKGFGGWGNEQFF
NA	TRBJ2-7	NA	TRBV27	TGTGCCAGCAGTTTACAAGGACAGCTAACCTACGAGCAGTACTTC	CASSLQGQLTYEQYF
NA	TRBJ2-7	NA	TRBV15	TGTGCCACCAGCATGAACGAGGCGGGAGAGCAGTACTTC	CATSMNEAGEQYF
NA	TRBJ2-7	once	TRBV28	TGTGCCAGCAGTTTATCGGGGGACAGCCCCTACGAGCAGTACTTC	CASSLSGDSPYEQYF
TRBD1	TRBJ1-2	NA	TRBV10-3	TGTGCCATCAGTGATAGGGAAGCAGGGGGCGCTGGCTATGGCTACACCTTC	CAISDREAGGAGYGYTF
TRBD1	TRBJ2-3	NA	TRBV18	TGTGCCAGCTCACAAGGGACAGATCGCACAGATACGCAGTATTTT	CASSQGTDRTDTQYF
TRBD2	TRBJ2-5	once	TRBV19	TGTGCCAGTAGCGGGAGGGCCAGAGAGACCCAGTACTTC	CASSGRARETQYF
NA	TRBJ1-5	NA	TRBV30	TGTGCCTGGATTCCTAGGGGCAACCCAAATCAGCCCCAGCATTTT	CAWIPRGNPNQPQHF
TRBD2	TRBJ2-1	few	TRBV9	TGTGCCAGCAGCGCGGCTAGCGGACCTACCTACAATGAGCAGTTCTTC	CASSAASGPTYNEQFF
TRBD1	TRBJ1-5	few	TRBV19	TGTGCCAGCAAACGGACAGGGGATCAGCCCCAGCATTTT	CASKRTGDQPQHF
NA	TRBJ1-2	NA	TRBV29-1	TGCAGCGTTGAACGAGGTACCAGGGACTATGGCTACACCTTC	CSVERGTRDYGYTF
NA	TRBJ2-1	NA	TRBV7-9	TGTGCCAGCAGCCCGGGACTTCCCTCCCAGCAGCAGTTCTTC	CASSPGLPSQQQFF
TRBD1	TRBJ2-1	NA	TRBV19	TGTGCCAGTACAATCACTGGGACAGGTCCCTACAATGAGCAGTTCTTC	CASTITGTGPYNEQFF
TRBD2	TRBJ2-5	NA	TRBV24-1	TGTGCCACCAGTGATCCAGGGACTAGCGCCGAGACCCAGTACTTC	CATSDPGTSAETQYF
NA	TRBJ2-7	NA	TRBV6-5	TGTGCCAGCAGCCGTCGGACTGATCCTGCCGAGCAGTACTTC	CASSRRTDPAEQYF
NA	TRBJ2-1	NA	TRBV9	TGTGCCAGCAGCCCTCTCGGACTTCACTACAATGAGCAGTTCTTC	CASSPLGLHYNEQFF
TRBD1	TRBJ2-7	NA	TRBV5-1	TGCGCCAGCAGTCCGACAGGGACCTACGAGCAGTACTTC	CASSPTGTYEQYF
NA	TRBJ1-5	NA	TRBV10-1	TGCGAAGCCGGGATAGGGACACTTAGCAATCAGCCCCAGCATTTT	CEAGIGTLSNQPQHF
TRBD1	TRBJ2-3	NA	TRBV5-1	TGCGCCAGCAGCTTGGCAGGGGGTAAGGGCACAGATACGCAGTATTTT	CASSLAGGKGTDTQYF
TRBD2	TRBJ2-3	NA	TRBV5-4	TGTGCCAGCACCGAGCGGGGAGGTTCGGATACGCAGTATTTT	CASTERGGSDTQYF
NA	TRBJ2-7	once	TRBV6-1	TGTGCCAGCAGTGACGTGTCGAGAGCTACCTACGAGCAGTACTTC	CASSDVSRATYEQYF
TRBD2	TRBJ2-7	NA	TRBV10-3	TGTGCCATCAGTGACTTGTGGGGCGGGAGTTACGAGCAGTACTTC	CAISDLWGGSYEQYF
TRBD1	TRBJ1-6	NA	TRBV2	TGTGCCAGCAGGGGACAGGGGAGAAATTCACCCCTCCACTTT	CASRGQGRNSPLHF
TRBD2	TRBJ2-1	NA	TRBV5-8	TGTGCCAGCAGCGGACCCGGGACTAGCGGGATGAGCTCCTACAATGAGCAGTTCTTC	CASSGPGTSGMSSYNEQFF